This entry describes one TCR beta chain. Its matching antigen is unknown. The CDR3 sequence is 16 residues long. Unmatched junction bases numbered 7, after V lost 4 bases and J lost 4 bases. The germline CDR1 and CDR2 sequences are SGHNT and YYREEE (reference sequence). Researchers made TCR cDNA using 5'RACE template switching, and this step added a universal primer site and UMIs. TCRdb independently ran MiXCR on the 5' RACE reads; one entry per CDR3 protein. The table includes 350,000 to 450,000 distinct CDR3 sequences, about 6.2% detected once. The entry originates in a study of T cells after yellow fever vaccination. Study observations and caveats: Clones that expanded after primary vaccination mostly reappeared after the booster (roughly 95% CD4, approximately 89% CD8). The secondary response was weaker but peaked faster, day 5 versus 15.

Sample: PBMCs, taken 5 days after the yellow fever booster vaccination. The TCR sequence derives from a man younger than 45 who received the YFV17D yellow fever vaccine. The J gene is TRBJ2-1, the V gene TRBV5-4; 11 nucleotides line up with TRBD2. The CDR3 is CASSHLTSGTYNEQFF. The CDR3 nucleotides read TGTGCCAGCAGCCACCTGACTAGCGGGACTTACAATGAGCAGTTCTTC.